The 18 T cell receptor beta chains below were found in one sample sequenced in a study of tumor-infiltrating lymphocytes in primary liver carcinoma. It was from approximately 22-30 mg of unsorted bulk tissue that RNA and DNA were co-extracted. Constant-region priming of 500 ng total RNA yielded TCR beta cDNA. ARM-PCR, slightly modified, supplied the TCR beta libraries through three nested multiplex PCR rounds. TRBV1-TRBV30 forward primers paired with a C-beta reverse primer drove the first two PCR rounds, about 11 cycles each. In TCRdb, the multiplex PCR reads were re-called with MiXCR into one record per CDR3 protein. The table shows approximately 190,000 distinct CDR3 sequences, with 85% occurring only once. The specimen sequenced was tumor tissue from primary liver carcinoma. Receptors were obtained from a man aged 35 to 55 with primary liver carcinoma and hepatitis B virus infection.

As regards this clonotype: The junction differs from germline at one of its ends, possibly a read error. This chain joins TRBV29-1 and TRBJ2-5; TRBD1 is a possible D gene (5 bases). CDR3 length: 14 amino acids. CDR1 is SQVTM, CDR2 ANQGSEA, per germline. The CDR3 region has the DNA TGCAGCGTTGAAGACATCGGACAAGGAGAGGCCCAGTACTTC. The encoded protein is CSVEDIGQGEAQYF.

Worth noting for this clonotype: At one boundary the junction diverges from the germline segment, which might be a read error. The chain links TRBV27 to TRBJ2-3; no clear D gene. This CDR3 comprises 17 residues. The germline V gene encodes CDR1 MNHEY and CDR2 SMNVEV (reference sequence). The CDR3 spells CARSLDIPPETTDTQYF. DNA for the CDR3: TGTGCCAGAAGTTTAGATATCCCCCCAGAGACCACAGATACGCAGTATTTT.

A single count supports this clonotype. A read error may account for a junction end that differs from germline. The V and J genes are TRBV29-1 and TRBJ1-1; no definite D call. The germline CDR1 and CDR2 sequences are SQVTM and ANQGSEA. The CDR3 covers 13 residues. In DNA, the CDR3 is TGCAGGGTTGGGGAGACCCAGAACACTGAAGCTTTCTTT. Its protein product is CRVGETQNTEAFF. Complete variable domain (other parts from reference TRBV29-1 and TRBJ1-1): SAVISQKPSRDICQRGTSLTIQCQVDSQVTMMFWYRQQPGQSLTLIATANQGSEATYESGFVIDKFPISRPNLTFSTLTVSNMSPEDSSIYLCRVGETQNTEAFFGQGTRLTVV.

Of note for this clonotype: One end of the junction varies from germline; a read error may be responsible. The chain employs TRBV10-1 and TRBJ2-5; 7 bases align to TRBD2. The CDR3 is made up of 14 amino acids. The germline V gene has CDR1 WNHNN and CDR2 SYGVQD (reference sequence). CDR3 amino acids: CASSETREQGTQYF. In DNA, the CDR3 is TGCGCCAGCAGTGAGACGCGGGAGCAAGGGACCCAGTACTTC.

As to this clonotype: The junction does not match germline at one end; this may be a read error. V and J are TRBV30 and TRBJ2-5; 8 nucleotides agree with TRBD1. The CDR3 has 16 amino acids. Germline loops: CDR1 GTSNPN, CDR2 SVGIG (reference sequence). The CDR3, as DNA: TGTGCCTGGAGTGCCCAGATTCGGGACAGGAACAAGACTCAGTACTTC. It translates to CAWSAQIRDRNKTQYF.

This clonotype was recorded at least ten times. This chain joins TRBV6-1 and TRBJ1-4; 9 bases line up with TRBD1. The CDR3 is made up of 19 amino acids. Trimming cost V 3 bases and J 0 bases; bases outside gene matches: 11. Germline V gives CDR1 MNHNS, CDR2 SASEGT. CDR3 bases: TGTGCCAGCAGTGACATCCGGGACAGGGAATTCTCAACTAATGAAAAACTGTTTTTT. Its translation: CASSDIRDREFSTNEKLFF.

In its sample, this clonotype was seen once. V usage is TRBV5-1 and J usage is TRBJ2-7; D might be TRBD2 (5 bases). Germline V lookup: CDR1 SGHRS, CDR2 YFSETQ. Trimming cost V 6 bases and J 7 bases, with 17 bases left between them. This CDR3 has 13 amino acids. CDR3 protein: CASKEPTSYEQYF. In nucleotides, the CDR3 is TGCGCCAGCAAGGAACCTACTAGTTATGAGCAGTACTTC. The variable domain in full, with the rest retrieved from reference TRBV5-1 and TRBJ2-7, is KAGVTQTPRYLIKTRGQQVTLSCSPISGHRSVSWYQQTPGQGLQFLFEYFSETQRNKGNFPGRFSGRQFSNSRSEMNVSTLELGDSALYLCASKEPTSYEQYFGPGTRLTVT.

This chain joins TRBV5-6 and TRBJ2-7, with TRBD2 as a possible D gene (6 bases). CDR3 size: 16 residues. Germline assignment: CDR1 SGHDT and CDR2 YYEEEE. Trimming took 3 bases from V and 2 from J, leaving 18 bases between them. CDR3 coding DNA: TGTGCCAGCAGCTGGTCGGGGGTAGCTGTCACCTACGAGCAGTACTTC. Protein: CASSWSGVAVTYEQYF.

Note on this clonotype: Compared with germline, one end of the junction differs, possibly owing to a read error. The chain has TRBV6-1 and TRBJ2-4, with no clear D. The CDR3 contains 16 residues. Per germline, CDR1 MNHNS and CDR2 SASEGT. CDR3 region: CASSEVTLDAKNIQCF. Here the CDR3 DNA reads TGTGCCAGCAGTGAAGTAACACTGGATGCCAAAAACATTCAGTGCTTC.

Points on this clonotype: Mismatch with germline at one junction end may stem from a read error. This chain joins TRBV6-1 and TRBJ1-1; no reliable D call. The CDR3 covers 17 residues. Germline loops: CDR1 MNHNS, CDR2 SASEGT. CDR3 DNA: TGTGCCAGCAGTGAAGGTGAAGGGCAGGAGACTAACACTGAAACTTTCTTT. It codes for CASSEGEGQETNTETFF.

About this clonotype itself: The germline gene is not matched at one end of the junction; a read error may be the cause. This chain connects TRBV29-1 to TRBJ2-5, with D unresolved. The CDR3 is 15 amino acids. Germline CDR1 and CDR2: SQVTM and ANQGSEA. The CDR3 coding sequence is TGCAGCGTTGAATCCGCGGTGGCTACATCGGAGATCCAGTACTTC. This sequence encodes CSVESAVATSEIQYF. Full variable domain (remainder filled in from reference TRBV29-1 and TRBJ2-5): SAVISQKPSRDICQRGTSLTIQCQVDSQVTMMFWYRQQPGQSLTLIATANQGSEATYESGFVIDKFPISRPNLTFSTLTVSNMSPEDSSIYLCSVESAVATSEIQYFGPGTRLLVL.

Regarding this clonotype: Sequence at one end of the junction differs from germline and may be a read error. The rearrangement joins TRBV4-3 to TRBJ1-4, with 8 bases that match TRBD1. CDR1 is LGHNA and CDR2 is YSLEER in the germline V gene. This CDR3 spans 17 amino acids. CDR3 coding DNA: TGCGTCAGCAGCCAAGACCTCGCAGGGGGCGGGTTCGAAAAACTGTTTTTT. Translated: CVSSQDLAGGGFEKLFF.

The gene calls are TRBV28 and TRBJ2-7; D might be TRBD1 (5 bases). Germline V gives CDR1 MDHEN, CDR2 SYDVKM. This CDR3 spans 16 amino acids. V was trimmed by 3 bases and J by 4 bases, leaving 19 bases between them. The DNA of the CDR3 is TGTGCCAGCAGTTTTACCCCCAGGGCCTACTCTTACGAGCAGTACTTC. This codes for CASSFTPRAYSYEQYF.

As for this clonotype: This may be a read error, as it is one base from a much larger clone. In DNA form, the CDR3 reads TGTGCCAGAAGTTCTCGTCCTGGGCTCGGGAGCCTCGGGACCCAGCATTTT. It encodes CARSSRPGLGSLGTQHF. The chain employs TRBV28 and TRBJ1-5; D is ambiguous. Germline CDR1 reads MDHEN; CDR2 reads SYDVKM. The CDR3 sequence is 17 residues long. Using reference TRBV28 and TRBJ1-5 for the parts outside the CDR3, the full variable domain is DVKVTQSSRYLVKRTGEKVFLECVQDMDHENMFWYRQDPGLGLRLIYFSYDVKMKEKGDIPEGYSVSREKKERFSLILESASTNQTSMYLCARSSRPGLGSLGTQHFGDGTRLSIL.

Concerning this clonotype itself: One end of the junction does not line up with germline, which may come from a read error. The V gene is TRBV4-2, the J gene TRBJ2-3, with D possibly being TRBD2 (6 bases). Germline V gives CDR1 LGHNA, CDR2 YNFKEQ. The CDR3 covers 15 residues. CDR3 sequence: CASGPKAGLADMQYF. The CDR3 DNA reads TGTGCCAGCGGCCCTAAGGCGGGACTCGCAGATATGCAGTATTTT.

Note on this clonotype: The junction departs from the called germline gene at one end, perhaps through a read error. CDR3 coding DNA: TGCAGCGTTGAAGGACCCGGGCACTTCCAAGGGGCCCAACACTTC. This codes for CSVEGPGHFQGAQHF. The chain couples TRBV29-1 to TRBJ2-5; D is perhaps TRBD1 (5 bases). Germline CDR1 and CDR2: SQVTM and ANQGSEA. The CDR3 is 15 residues long.

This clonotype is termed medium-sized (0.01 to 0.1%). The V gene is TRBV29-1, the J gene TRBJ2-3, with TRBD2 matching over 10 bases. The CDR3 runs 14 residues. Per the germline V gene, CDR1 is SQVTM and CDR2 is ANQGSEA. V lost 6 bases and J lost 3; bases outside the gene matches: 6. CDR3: CSVTLAGVTDTQYF. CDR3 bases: TGCAGCGTCACTCTAGCGGGAGTAACAGATACGCAGTATTTT.

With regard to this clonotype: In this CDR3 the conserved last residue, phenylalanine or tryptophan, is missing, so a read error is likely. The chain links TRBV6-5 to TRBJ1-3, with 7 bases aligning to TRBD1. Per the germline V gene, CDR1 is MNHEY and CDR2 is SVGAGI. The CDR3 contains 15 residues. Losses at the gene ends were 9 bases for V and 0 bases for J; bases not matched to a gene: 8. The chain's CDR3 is CASSRQGSSGNTIYY. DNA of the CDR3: TGTGCCAGTAGTAGACAGGGCTCCTCTGGAAACACCATATATTAT.